Reported below is one TCR beta chain. The data were obtained in a study of blood T cell repertoires in COVID-19. The overall study: Spain, Italy and the United States supplied samples that represented acute and convalescent COVID-19. Sources were T cells, B-cell-depleted T cells, or PBMCs; the material itself was cDNA or gDNA.

Patients in Seattle were enrolled during active infection, then followed longitudinally. Original methodology: How many nucleated cells were present was estimated from reference gene primer amplification. Clones were sequenced by immunoSEQ multiplex PCR, and TCRdb holds only the in-frame ones, with some missing. The V and J calls and clone size were taken over from that table, and D and trimming were inferred from the DNA. The sample lists under 200,000 clones; more than 75% were seen once. Sequencing was performed on peripheral blood. The TCR sequence derives from a man aged 55 to 70 with COVID-19, enrolled during active disease.

DNA for the CDR3: TGCGCCAGCAGCCAAGCAGCCACTTTGGGGAGGACTGAAGCTTTCTTT. Protein sequence: CASSQAATLGRTEAFF. This sequence joins TRBV4-3 and TRBJ1-1; no clear D gene. The germline gives CDR1 LGHNA, CDR2 YSLEER. The CDR3 covers 16 residues. Trimming left V 1 base short and J 5 bases short, with 17 bases between.